Presented here are 5 T cell receptor beta chains from one specimen sequenced in a study of T cells after yellow fever vaccination. TCRdb fed the 5' RACE reads into MiXCR, producing one record per CDR3 protein. The repertoire has about 580,000 distinct CDR3 sequences, 17% of them found once; the top ten carry roughly 17%. The specimen was PBMCs, collected about 5 days after the first yellow fever vaccination. These receptors were obtained from a man younger than 30 who received the YFV17D yellow fever vaccine.

This clonotype was detected only a few times. The chain couples TRBV6-2 or TRBV6-3 to TRBJ2-5; 9 positions agree with TRBD2. The V gene end was trimmed by 4 bases and the J gene end by 8 bases; junction bases not matched to a gene: 17. This CDR3 comprises 17 residues. CDR1 is MNHEY, CDR2 SVGEGT, per germline. The CDR3 loop reads CASSSGGLAGPGDTQYF. CDR3 DNA sequence: TGTGCCAGCAGTTCCGGGGGACTAGCCGGACCGGGTGATACCCAGTACTTC.

In its sample, this clonotype was seen a few times. The rearrangement links TRBV6-5 to TRBJ2-1, with D perhaps TRBD1 (6 bases). Trimming stripped 2 bases from V and 6 bases from J, with 14 bases between. The CDR3 runs 15 residues. Germline CDR1 reads MNHEY; CDR2 reads SVGAGI. The CDR3 protein is CASSYPGVFGNEQFF. CDR3 DNA sequence: TGTGCCAGCAGTTACCCAGGGGTGTTTGGCAATGAGCAGTTCTTC.

This clonotype has more than one count but fewer than ten. Here the CDR3 reads CASAPLRASYEQYF. The CDR3 nucleotides are TGTGCCAGCGCCCCACTCCGCGCTTCCTACGAGCAGTACTTC. The chain links TRBV12-3 or TRBV12-4 to TRBJ2-7; D is unresolved. The CDR3 is made up of 14 amino acids. Trimming took off 8 bases at V and 1 base at J, with 15 bases between the two ends.

This chain uses TRBV11-1 with TRBJ2-5; 10 bases align to TRBD1. Looked up from germline, CDR1 is SGHAT and CDR2 is FQDESV (reference sequence). V lost 5 bases and J lost 4; bases outside the gene matches: 7. CDR3 length: 15 residues. The CDR3 DNA reads TGTGCCAGCAGCCGAGGACAGGGGGATTCAGAGACCCAGTACTTC. Amino acid sequence: CASSRGQGDSETQYF.

The CDR3 spells CASSQPGRGSTYGYTF. Here the CDR3 DNA reads TGCGCCAGCAGCCAACCGGGGAGGGGGTCGACCTATGGCTACACCTTC. The V and J genes are TRBV4-1 and TRBJ1-2; tentatively, D is TRBD1 (6 bases). V was clipped by 2 bases and J by 4 bases, with 17 bases between them. This CDR3 has 16 amino acids. The germline CDR1 and CDR2 sequences are MGHRA and YSYEKL.